This T cell receptor (beta chain) stems from a study of blood T cell repertoires in COVID-19. This CDR3 region has 12 residues. V was pared by 4 bases and J by 7 bases, with 7 bases between. CDR1 is KGHDR and CDR2 is SFDVKD in the germline V gene. This clone has a handful of counts. The protocol was immunoSEQ multiplex PCR, while the TCRdb copy is restricted to in-frame clones and leaves out a portion. This sample has under 65,000 clones, with over 80% found just once. Sequences were obtained from peripheral blood. The TCR sequence derives from an older woman with acute or convalescent COVID-19. V gene TRBV24-1 combines with J gene TRBJ2-1; no clear D. The CDR3 sequence is CATSDPGNEQFF. In nucleotides, the CDR3 is TGTGCCACCAGTGACCCCGGGAATGAGCAGTTCTTC.